This section outlines one TCR beta chain sequence together with its context. Its matching antigen is unknown. Naive, central memory, regulatory and stem cell-like memory cells within the CD4+ compartment were sorted using CD45RO/CCR7/CD25/CD127/CD95/CD27. There are 15 residues in the CDR3. CDR1 LGHNA and CDR2 YNFKEQ come from the germline V gene. V dropped 1 base and J dropped 4 bases, with 8 bases sitting between them. This sample stems from a study of beta chain features in type 1 diabetes. The study, taken as a whole, reports: TCRB rearrangement may or may not be influenced by HLA type; here this remained unresolved. Moderate but significant shortening of TCRB CDR3s was recorded in all four CD4+ subsets from Type 1 diabetes patients.

Reverse transcribing all isolated RNA meant expressed TCRB transcripts were sequenced. The read count averaged around 3.6 million across naive, central memory and regulatory T cell samples. Sequencing was performed with immunoSEQ multiplex PCR; in TCRdb, only in-frame clones are kept and a portion is missing. The top ten clones hold about 0.097% of a sample with over 500,000 clones, less than 20% of them seen once. The TCR originated in a man younger than 35 in good health. Specimen: naive CD4+ T cells from blood. The rearrangement uses TRBV4-2 and TRBJ2-6; D may match TRBD1 or TRBD2 (5 bases each). This CDR3 reads CASSQVGTGANVLTF. Here the CDR3 DNA reads TGTGCCAGCAGCCAAGTCGGGACCGGGGCCAACGTCCTGACTTTC.